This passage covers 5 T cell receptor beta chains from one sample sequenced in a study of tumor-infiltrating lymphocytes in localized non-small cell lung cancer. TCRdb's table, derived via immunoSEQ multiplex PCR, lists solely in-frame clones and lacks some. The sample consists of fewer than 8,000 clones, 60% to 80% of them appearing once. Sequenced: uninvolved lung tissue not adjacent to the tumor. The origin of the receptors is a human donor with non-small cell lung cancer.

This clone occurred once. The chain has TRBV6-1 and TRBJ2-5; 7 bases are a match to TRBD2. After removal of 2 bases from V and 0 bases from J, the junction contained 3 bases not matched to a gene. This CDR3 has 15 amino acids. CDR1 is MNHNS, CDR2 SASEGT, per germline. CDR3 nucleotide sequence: TGTGCCAGCAGTGAATTTGCGGGAGACCAAGAGACCCAGTACTTC. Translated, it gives CASSEFAGDQETQYF.

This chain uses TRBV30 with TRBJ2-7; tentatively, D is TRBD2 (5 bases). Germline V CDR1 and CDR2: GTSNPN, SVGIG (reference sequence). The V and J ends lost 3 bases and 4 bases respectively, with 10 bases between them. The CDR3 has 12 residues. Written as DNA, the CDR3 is TGTGCCTGGAGCGCTAGCTTTTACGAGCAGTACTTC. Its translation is CAWSASFYEQYF.

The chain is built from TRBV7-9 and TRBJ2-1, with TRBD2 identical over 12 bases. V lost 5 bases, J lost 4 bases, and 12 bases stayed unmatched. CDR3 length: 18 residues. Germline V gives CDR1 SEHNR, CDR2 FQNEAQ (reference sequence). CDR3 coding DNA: TGTGCCAGCAGCCCGTTAAGGACTAGCGGGGATGCATACAATGAGCAGTTCTTC. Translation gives CASSPLRTSGDAYNEQFF.

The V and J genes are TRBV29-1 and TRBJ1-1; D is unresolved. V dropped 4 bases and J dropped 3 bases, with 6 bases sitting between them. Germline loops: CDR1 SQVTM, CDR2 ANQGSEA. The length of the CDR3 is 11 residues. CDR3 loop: CSVVGDTEAFF. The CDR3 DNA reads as TGCAGCGTTGTAGGTGACACTGAAGCTTTCTTT.

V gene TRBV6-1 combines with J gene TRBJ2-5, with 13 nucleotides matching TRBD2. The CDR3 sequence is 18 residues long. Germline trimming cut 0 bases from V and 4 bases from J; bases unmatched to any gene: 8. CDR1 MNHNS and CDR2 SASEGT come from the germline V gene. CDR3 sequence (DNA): TGTGCCAGCAGTGAAGCACTAGCGGGAGGGGCTTTTGGAGAGACCCAGTACTTC. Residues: CASSEALAGGAFGETQYF.